This T cell receptor (beta chain) was captured by sequencing in a study of CD8 T cells in Susac syndrome. Reverse transcription used about 0.45 to 1 ug RNA and random hexamers. Amplification of TCR beta CDR3 across 54 Vbeta and 13 Jbeta was performed with immunoSEQ multiplex PCR. TCRdb redid the calling of the immunoSEQ multiplex PCR reads with MiXCR, one entry per CDR3 protein. In the table there are over 350,000 distinct CDR3 sequences, around 83% of which are singletons. Note on this clonotype: Its antigen is as yet unknown.

The multiple sclerosis control cohort comprised treatment-naive individuals presenting with stable or active relapsing-remitting disease. The TEMRA cells underwent FACS enrichment, while the CD8+ and CD4+ T cells underwent negative isolation. Whole-study findings and limits: Acknowledgment was made by the study that its TCR sequencing and HLA analysis involved a relatively small number of individuals.

The TCR was taken from a human donor with multiple sclerosis. Sequenced sample: CD8+ T cells from PBMCs.

The CDR3 nucleotides are TGCAGTGCCCGACTAGCGGGGGATTTTACCGAGCAGTACTTC. As protein: CSARLAGDFTEQYF. The chain links TRBV20-1 to TRBJ2-7; TRBD2 matches at 12 bases. CDR1 DFQATT and CDR2 SNEGSKA come from the germline V gene (reference sequence). Germline trimming cut 6 bases from V and 6 bases from J; bases unmatched to any gene: 9. The CDR3 sequence is 14 residues long.